These 11 T cell receptor beta chains share one sample of origin, sequenced in a study of blood T cells in healthy people across ages. Through a sample-barcoded 5' primer and a J-beta primer mix, a second PCR was run for roughly 6 to 12 cycles. TCRdb re-called the 5' RACE reads through MiXCR, storing one row per CDR3 protein. The repertoire consists of around 2 million distinct CDR3 sequences, with about two fifths occurring once and the leading ten covering 23%. Sequenced input: blood. These TCRs come from a human donor in good health.

V and J are TRBV6-2 or TRBV6-3 and TRBJ2-6; 7 bases align to TRBD2. Germline lookup yields CDR1 MNHEY and CDR2 SVGEGT. After removal of 6 bases from V and 0 bases from J, the junction contained 11 bases not matched to a gene. The CDR3 runs 18 residues. The chain's CDR3 is CASRTGREGLSGANVLTF. In nucleotides, the CDR3 is TGTGCCAGCAGGACGGGCAGGGAGGGCCTCTCTGGGGCCAACGTCCTGACTTTC.

The sample holds a few counts of this clonotype. The chain couples TRBV6-5 to TRBJ1-2; no clear D gene. CDR1 and CDR2 (germline): MNHEY, SVGAGI. The CDR3 is 14 residues long. The ends were cut back, 5 bases at V and 8 bases at J, with 18 bases in the middle. The CDR3 coding sequence is TGTGCCAGCAGTACCGGGTACCCCACTGGGGGCTACACCTTC. Translation gives CASSTGYPTGGYTF.

The chain carries TRBV5-1 and TRBJ1-1; D uncertain. Deletions cut 3 bases from V and 6 bases from J, with 15 bases between. The CDR3 extends over 14 amino acids. Germline V gene lookup returns CDR1 SGHRS and CDR2 YFSETQ. CDR3 in DNA: TGCGCCAGCAGCTCAGGACGGGGAAGGGCTGAAGCTTTCTTT. This gives the protein CASSSGRGRAEAFF.

The chain links TRBV5-1 to TRBJ1-1, with D perhaps TRBD1 (5 bases). This CDR3 comprises 14 residues. The germline CDR1 and CDR2 sequences are SGHRS and YFSETQ. Trimming removed 1 base at V and 8 bases at J, with 15 bases between. CDR3 sequence (DNA): TGCGCCAGCAGCTTGAGGTCAGGGTTTCGCGAAGCTTTCTTT. The encoded protein is CASSLRSGFREAFF.

This clonotype was seen a few times. V and J are TRBV6-2 or TRBV6-3 and TRBJ2-4; 12 bases map to TRBD1. Germline CDR1 reads MNHEY; CDR2 reads SVGEGT. Trimming removed 5 bases from V and 0 bases from J; junction bases left unmatched: 8. This CDR3 contains 18 residues. In nucleotides, the CDR3 is TGTGCCAGCAGTCTCCGGGACAGGGGGCCGGAAGCCAAAAACATTCAGTACTTC. Translation gives CASSLRDRGPEAKNIQYF.

The V and J genes are TRBV29-1 and TRBJ2-3; D gene ambiguous. The CDR3 is 13 residues long. Trimming left V 3 bases short and J 1 base short, with 8 bases between. The germline V gene has CDR1 SQVTM and CDR2 ANQGSEA. CDR3 amino acids: CSVEFARTDTQYF. DNA for the CDR3: TGCAGCGTTGAGTTTGCGCGCACAGATACGCAGTATTTT.

The sample holds a few counts of this clonotype. The chain carries TRBV28 and TRBJ1-1; D gene ambiguous. The CDR3 covers 14 residues. V lost 3 bases and J 4 bases, leaving 12 bases between the germline ends. From germline, CDR1 is MDHEN and CDR2 SYDVKM. CDR3 protein: CASSLSAGGTEAFF. The CDR3 DNA reads as TGTGCCAGCAGTTTGAGCGCTGGTGGCACTGAAGCTTTCTTT.

The table lists this clonotype with a few counts. The rearrangement joins TRBV24-1 to TRBJ1-2; D possibly corresponds to TRBD1 (5 bases). Germline CDR1 KGHDR, CDR2 SFDVKD. The CDR3 sequence is 16 residues long. Trimming pared 2 bases from V and 4 bases from J, leaving 16 bases between. The CDR3 DNA sequence: TGTGCCACCAGTGATTACCGAGGGGCGGGTTTCTATGGCTACACCTTC. Translated, it gives CATSDYRGAGFYGYTF.

The rearrangement uses TRBV28 and TRBJ2-5; a weak D match, TRBD2 (6 bases). The CDR3 has 17 amino acids. Trimming left V 7 bases short and J 5 bases short, with 26 bases between. Germline V gives CDR1 MDHEN, CDR2 SYDVKM. As DNA, the CDR3 is TGTGCCAGCACGCCCCCACCACGGGGGTGGATGGGGGAGACCCAGTACTTC. It codes for CASTPPPRGWMGETQYF. The full variable domain, in which reference TRBV28 and TRBJ2-5 provide the parts outside the CDR3, is DVKVTQSSRYLVKRTGEKVFLECVQDMDHENMFWYRQDPGLGLRLIYFSYDVKMKEKGDIPEGYSVSREKKERFSLILESASTNQTSMYLCASTPPPRGWMGETQYFGPGTRLLVL.

The table lists this clonotype with a few counts. The chain links TRBV6-5 to TRBJ2-2, with D possibly TRBD1 on 6 matching bases. From germline, CDR1 is MNHEY and CDR2 SVGAGI. This CDR3 comprises 13 residues. The CDR3 loop is CTIQGINTGELFF. CDR3 nucleotide sequence: TGTACCATACAGGGTATCAACACCGGGGAGCTGTTTTTT.

This clonotype was seen a few times. The V and J genes are TRBV9 and TRBJ2-1; TRBD2 matches 7 bases. Germline V CDR1 and CDR2: SGDLS, YYNGEE. Unmatched junction bases numbered 11, after V lost 0 bases and J lost 8 bases. The CDR3 runs to 16 residues. This chain's CDR3 is CASSVDPTSISDEQFF. The CDR3 DNA follows: TGTGCCAGCAGCGTAGACCCGACTAGCATATCGGATGAGCAGTTCTTC.